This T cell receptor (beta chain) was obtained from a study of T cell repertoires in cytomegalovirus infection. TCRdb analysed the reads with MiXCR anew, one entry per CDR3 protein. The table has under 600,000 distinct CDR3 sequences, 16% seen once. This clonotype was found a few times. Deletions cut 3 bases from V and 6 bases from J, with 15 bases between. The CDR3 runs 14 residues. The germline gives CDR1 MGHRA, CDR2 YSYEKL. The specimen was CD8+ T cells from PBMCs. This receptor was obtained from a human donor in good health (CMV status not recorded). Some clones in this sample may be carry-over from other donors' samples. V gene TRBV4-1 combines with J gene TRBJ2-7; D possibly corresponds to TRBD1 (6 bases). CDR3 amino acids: CASSQSSGAVEQYF. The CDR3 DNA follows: TGCGCCAGCAGCCAGTCGTCAGGGGCTGTCGAGCAGTACTTC.